The TCR beta chain described here comes from a study of blood T cell repertoires in COVID-19. The overall study: From T cells, B-cell-depleted T cells, or PBMCs came the material, which was cDNA or gDNA.

TCRdb's copy holds only in-frame clones and misses some; the assay was immunoSEQ multiplex PCR. The sample has about 59,000 clones; more than 75% are singletons. The CDR3 length is 13 residues. The V gene's germline CDR1 is MNHEY and CDR2 SMNVEV (reference sequence). V was clipped by 3 bases and J by 8 bases, with 12 bases between them. V is TRBV27 and J is TRBJ2-3; a possible D gene is TRBD2 (5 bases). The receptor was derived from a man aged 60-69 years with acute or convalescent COVID-19. The sample was peripheral blood. CDR3 coding DNA: TGTGCCAGCAGTTTCGGATCCCGGGGTACGCAGTATTTT. It is translated as CASSFGSRGTQYF.